This TCR beta chain stems from a study of Graves' ophthalmopathy and Graves' hyperthyroidism (dated 2018 in TCRdb). About the study as a whole: Hyperthyroidism was defined as stable when no progression to ophthalmopathy occurred within 18 months of follow-up. In total, 135 blood samples were TCR-sequenced: under 45 ophthalmopathy, some 75 hyperthyroidism and about 17 hyperthyroidism-to-ophthalmopathy patients. In roughly 6 hyperthyroidism patients, T-cell repertoires of thyroid tissue and blood were compared. After sampling, hyperthyroidism patients received methimazole starting at 30 mg daily, and ophthalmopathy patients received high-dose intravenous methylprednisolone. An independent validation cohort comprised around 20 hyperthyroidism patients and 15 to 17 patients who later progressed from hyperthyroidism to ophthalmopathy. TCR beta repertoire signatures were used to distinguish Graves' ophthalmopathy from Graves' hyperthyroidism and to predict progression to ophthalmopathy. A discovery set of about 99 patients (43 ophthalmopathy, just over 55 stable hyperthyroidism) was enrolled to explore V-J signatures distinguishing ophthalmopathy from hyperthyroidism. Overall study results and their limits: Ophthalmopathy was separated from stable hyperthyroidism by the 13-signature model with about 90% sensitivity and approximately 84% specificity in cross-validation and with 80%/75% in the test set. Sample size was not predetermined statistically, and investigators were not blinded to group allocation. In validation, the model predicted ophthalmopathy progression with 55% to 71% sensitivity and approximately 75% specificity; 12 predicted patients were CT-confirmed with GO in a median of 6.5 months. Most of the expanded thyroid clonotypes with a frequency above 0.001 were also detected in blood, and it was suggested that the thyroid immune response may be reflected by blood repertoires.

For repertoire sequencing, the TCR beta CDR3 regions were amplified from RNA transcripts. A first-round RT-PCR used HTBI primers with the Qiagen OneStep RT-PCR kit, followed by a second-round multiplex PCR, size selection and purification. The libraries underwent paired-end sequencing with 100 bp reads on an Illumina HiSeq2000. The study's own analysis went as follows. Reads were processed with SOAPnuke, discarding reads with adapters, uncalled bases, mean Phred below 15, or no exact constant-primer or identifier match. COPE v1.2.5 was used to merge the high-quality paired reads. Each unique nucleotide sequence was treated as a clonotype, and MiTCR v1.1 was used to align the clonotypes to the IMGT TRB V, D and J references. Analysis was restricted to V-J combinations with a frequency above 0.0001, which covered 98% to 99.2% of repertoires. A TCR clonal expansion and chaos score per V-J combination was defined as the ratio of F50 clonal expansion to chaos observed in the TCRdist matrix. Features were reduced by Welch's t-statistics and random forest to some 13 V-J combinations, which fed a naive Bayes classifier. The similarity between thyroid and blood repertoires was quantified using the Morisita-Horn index. TCRdb reprocessing: public reads trimmed at Q25 with fastp, clones called with MiXCR, in-frame beta chains kept. Every CDR3 protein is listed once, alongside the most common genes and DNA of its rows. It is TCRdb's table, rather than the study itself, that gives the V and J calls and clone size. For this sample there are over a million distinct CDR3 sequences; about 35% appear just once. The ten largest clones represent 11% of the sample.

This clonotype was seen a handful of times. The antigen this receptor binds is unknown. No base qualities exist here, and no much larger clone lies one base off it. Hyperthyroidism patients were newly diagnosed, with disease duration under 2 months, and aged 18 to 65 years. Anyone with other autoimmune diseases, uncontrolled infections, pregnancy or lactation was excluded from the study. Diagnosis relied on clinical symptoms, serum thyroxine, TRAb, thyroid ultrasound and orbital computed tomography. Total RNA was extracted with Trizol reagent and quality-checked on an Agilent 2100 Bioanalyzer. This clonotype was sampled from an adult man with Graves' hyperthyroidism. Specimen: peripheral blood or thyroid tissue (not recorded which).

The nucleotide sequence reads TGTGCCAGCAGTTTATTGCTGTCAGGGATAAACTATGGCTACACCTTC. Its translation reads: CASSLLLSGINYGYTF. Here the chain combines TRBV27 and TRBJ1-2; tentative D gene TRBD1, with 5 bases matching. For CDR1 and CDR2, the germline V gene (reference sequence) lists MNHEY and SMNVEV. V gives up 1 base and J gives up 2 bases, and the segment between their germline ends measures 14 bases. CDR3 length: 16 amino acids, cysteine to phenylalanine. CDR3 DNA is the only sequence kept; it has 48 bases, read in frame from the first base.